These T cell receptor beta chains were read from a single sample in a study of T cell responses to AZD1222 COVID-19 vaccine. The table came from immunoSEQ multiplex PCR; TCRdb's copy has only in-frame clones and leaves some out. Altogether tens of thousands of clones are present, 90% being singletons, with the ten largest covering over 1.1%. Sequenced material: peripheral blood, taken 28 days after the second AZD1222 dose. The receptor source for this set is an adult who received the AZD1222 COVID-19 vaccine. The CDR3 runs from the conserved cysteine through the conserved F or W. The D gene is left open where the match is weak. Size tells how often a clone was seen (once, few, many) or the class of an expanded clone, and some rows leave it out.

clone_size,v_call,cdr3_length,d_call,j_call,cdr3_nt,cdr3_aa
-,TRBV10-3,12,-,TRBJ1-2,TGTGCCGCTACGGGGGTTAACTATGGCTACACCTTC,CAATGVNYGYTF
few,TRBV10-3,15,-,TRBJ2-2,TGTGCCATCAGTGAAAGAAGGGGCGACACCGGGGAGCTGTTTTTT,CAISERRGDTGELFF
-,TRBV24-1,13,-,TRBJ2-7,TGTGCCACCAGTGATTCGGCAGGGTACGAGCAGTACTTC,CATSDSAGYEQYF
-,TRBV6-5,13,-,TRBJ1-1,TGTGCCAGCAGTTACCAGGGAGGGACTGAAGCTTTCTTT,CASSYQGGTEAFF
-,TRBV9,14,TRBD1,TRBJ1-1,TGTGCCAGCAGCTCCGGACAGGGCGGGGGTGAAGCTTTCTTT,CASSSGQGGGEAFF
-,TRBV18,16,TRBD2,TRBJ2-7,TGTGCCAGCTCACCAACACTAGCGGCCCCCTCCTACGAGCAGTACTTC,CASSPTLAAPSYEQYF
-,TRBV28,16,TRBD2,TRBJ2-5,TGTGCCAGCAGGCCGACTAGCGGGGGGGAAAAAGAGACCCAGTACTTC,CASRPTSGGEKETQYF
-,TRBV25-1,13,-,TRBJ2-1,TGTGCCAGCAGTGACGCTAGGCCCAGGGAGCAGTTCTTC,CASSDARPREQFF
-,TRBV30,14,TRBD1,TRBJ2-7,TGTGCCTGGAGTGTTTACAGGGGTCCCTACGAGCAGTACTTC,CAWSVYRGPYEQYF
-,TRBV9,17,-,TRBJ1-6,TGTGCCAGCAGCCCAACGACTAGACCCTCCTATAATTCACCCCTCCACTTT,CASSPTTRPSYNSPLHF
-,TRBV28,13,TRBD1,TRBJ2-7,TGTGCCAGCAGAGGACAGGGGGTCTACGAGCAGTACTTC,CASRGQGVYEQYF
-,TRBV6-1,13,TRBD1,TRBJ1-2,TGTGCCAGCAGTGAAGGCAGGGGGCATGGCTACACCTTC,CASSEGRGHGYTF
few,TRBV11-3,13,-,TRBJ2-3,TGTGCCAGCAGCTCAGTCCCCACAGATACGCAGTATTTT,CASSSVPTDTQYF
-,TRBV19,16,-,TRBJ1-5,TGTGCCAGTAGTATCCTTTTCCGTTACGGCAATCAGCCCCAGCATTTT,CASSILFRYGNQPQHF
-,TRBV19,16,-,TRBJ2-7,TGTGCCAGTAGTATTAGCGGAGGAGCGGTAAACTACGAGCAGTACTTC,CASSISGGAVNYEQYF
-,TRBV18,13,-,TRBJ2-7,TGTGCCAGCTCGGAAGGGCAGTCCTACGAGCAGTACTTC,CASSEGQSYEQYF
-,TRBV5-4,15,TRBD1,TRBJ2-2,TGTGCCAGCAGCCCCGGGACAGGGGTAACCGGGGAGCTGTTTTTT,CASSPGTGVTGELFF
-,TRBV3-1/TRBV3-2,16,TRBD2,TRBJ2-1,TGTGCCAGCAGCCAAGCGGGACTAGGGACCTACAATGAGCAGTTCTTC,CASSQAGLGTYNEQFF
-,TRBV11-2,15,TRBD1,TRBJ1-2,TGTGCCAGCAGCCCCTGGGACAGGATCCACTATGGCTACACCTTC,CASSPWDRIHYGYTF
-,TRBV6-5,11,-,TRBJ1-1,TGTGCCAGCAACCGGGGCACTGAAGCTTTCTTT,CASNRGTEAFF
-,TRBV19,15,TRBD1,TRBJ1-1,TGTGCCAGTAGAGGTACGGGACAGATGAACACTGAAGCTTTCTTT,CASRGTGQMNTEAFF
-,TRBV19,15,-,TRBJ1-1,TGTGCCAGTAGTTGGGGAGGGGGACCTAACACTGAAGCTTTCTTT,CASSWGGGPNTEAFF
-,TRBV6-5,14,-,TRBJ1-1,TGTGCCAGCAGCCGTCGGGAGAGGGACACTGAAGCTTTCTTT,CASSRRERDTEAFF
-,TRBV6-2/TRBV6-3,16,-,TRBJ2-3,TGTGCCAGCAGTTACTCCCGTTCGATCGGCACAGATACGCAGTATTTT,CASSYSRSIGTDTQYF